One sample yielded the 7 T cell receptor beta chains listed below, sequenced in a study of blood T cell repertoires in COVID-19. The table came from immunoSEQ multiplex PCR; TCRdb's copy has only in-frame clones and leaves some out. The sample records 250,000 or so clones, 85% to 90% being singletons. The sequencing input was PBMCs or T cells enriched from blood (not recorded which). The receptors were gathered from a woman aged 30 to 39 with acute COVID-19.

The chain links TRBV27 to TRBJ2-7, with D perhaps TRBD2 (6 bases). CDR1 is MNHEY and CDR2 is SMNVEV in the germline V gene (reference sequence). The CDR3 is 16 residues long. V dropped 0 bases and J dropped 0 bases, with 12 bases sitting between them. The CDR3 is CASSLSLATSSYEQYF. The CDR3, as DNA: TGTGCCAGCAGTTTATCGCTAGCGACTAGCTCCTACGAGCAGTACTTC.

This chain connects TRBV10-3 to TRBJ2-1; 13 nucleotides line up with TRBD2. V shed 3 bases and J 9 bases; nucleotides not matched to a gene: 2. The CDR3 extends over 14 amino acids. From germline, CDR1 is ENHRY and CDR2 SYGVKD. For the CDR3, the DNA is TGTGCCATCAGTGACGGACTAGCGGGAGTTGAGCAGTTCTTC. Its translation is CAISDGLAGVEQFF.

The chain has TRBV6-5 and TRBJ1-4, with 7 bases matching TRBD1. This CDR3 is 16 amino acids long. V lost 4 bases, J lost 4 bases, and 9 bases stayed unmatched. Germline lookup yields CDR1 MNHEY and CDR2 SVGAGI. CDR3: CASSSNPAGGNEKLFF. The CDR3 region has the DNA TGTGCCAGCAGTTCAAACCCTGCAGGGGGTAATGAAAAACTGTTTTTT.

This clone was detected only once. This chain uses TRBV18 with TRBJ2-5; 12 bases agree with TRBD2. The CDR3 sequence is 15 residues long. V lost 0 bases and J lost 4; bases outside the gene matches: 0. Germline V gene lookup returns CDR1 KGHSH and CDR2 LQKENI. In DNA, the CDR3 is TGTGCCAGCTCACCACCGGGACTAGCGGGAGAGACCCAGTACTTC. Protein sequence: CASSPPGLAGETQYF.

The rearrangement links TRBV6-1 to TRBJ2-4, with D maybe TRBD1 (6 bases). The CDR3 is 17 amino acids. Germline CDR1 reads MNHNS; CDR2 reads SASEGT. The V and J ends lost 2 bases and 0 bases respectively, with 14 bases between them. CDR3: CASSESGQPLAKNIQYF. CDR3 coding DNA: TGTGCCAGCAGTGAATCCGGACAGCCTTTAGCCAAAAACATTCAGTACTTC.

V and J are TRBV7-2 and TRBJ2-2, with 9 bases that match TRBD2. Germline V gene lookup returns CDR1 SGHTA and CDR2 FQGNSA. The CDR3 runs 15 residues. V lost 3 bases and J lost 7; bases outside the gene matches: 6. The CDR3 sequence is CASSFGTSIFGELFF. The CDR3, as DNA: TGTGCCAGCAGCTTCGGGACTAGCATATTCGGGGAGCTGTTTTTT.

The genes are TRBV11-3 and TRBJ2-2, with TRBD1 identical over 8 bases. V lost 5 bases and J lost 9; bases outside the gene matches: 5. Germline CDR1 SGHNT, CDR2 YENEEA. The CDR3 has 13 amino acids. DNA for the CDR3: TGTGCCAGCAGCCCCGACAGGGGCCGGGAGCTGTTTTTT. Protein: CASSPDRGRELFF.